A selection of T cell receptor beta chains follows, all from one sample in a study of shared clonotypes between healthy human individuals. Profiling relied on immunoSEQ multiplex PCR, and the TCRdb table lists in-frame clones only, not all of them. In the table there are about 1.1 million clones, approximately 78% of which are singletons. Sequencing was done on a sample of memory CD4+ T cells from PBMCs. The receptors derive from a man in his late teens or twenties in good health. Some clones in this sample may be carry-over from other donors' samples. Both conserved end residues are part of each CDR3. D genes are given only for firm matches.

j_call d_call v_call cdr3_aa
TRBJ1-1 - TRBV7-8 CASSLIRGNTEAFF
TRBJ1-2 - TRBV6-5 CASSLQGEYGYTF
TRBJ1-1 - TRBV19 CASSPRVGQRHTEAFF
TRBJ1-2 - TRBV28 CASSWAPYGYTF
TRBJ2-7 - TRBV6-6 CASSYAGSSYEQYF
TRBJ1-1 - TRBV2 CASSVRENTEAFF
TRBJ2-7 TRBD1 TRBV18 CASSLRAGTGEEQYF
TRBJ1-2 - TRBV5-1 CASSLGGNRNYTF
TRBJ2-2 TRBD2 TRBV10-2 CASSESGSGTGELFF
TRBJ2-5 - TRBV19 CASSEGWGETQYF
TRBJ2-1 - TRBV6-6 CASSYSEDEQFF
TRBJ1-5 TRBD1 TRBV28 CASTLDRGGGQPQHF
TRBJ1-3 TRBD1 TRBV11-2 CASSTSGTAGNTIYF
TRBJ1-4 TRBD1 TRBV19 CASSIFRTGITTNEKLFF
TRBJ1-1 TRBD1 TRBV2 CASSVFTGGTEAFF
TRBJ2-3 - TRBV7-2 CASRVSDTQYF
TRBJ1-3 - TRBV7-2 CASSLLLGVGNTIYF
TRBJ1-1 - TRBV10-1 CASSEQENTEAFF
TRBJ2-2 TRBD2 TRBV7-6 CASSLDFGRGFTGELFF
TRBJ1-5 - TRBV18 CASSPPQGPNQPQHF
TRBJ1-2 - TRBV5-6 CASSLGWAGSSFNYGYTF
TRBJ2-2 - TRBV9 CASTVGTNTGELFF
TRBJ2-7 TRBD2 TRBV10-3 CAIRSGLAGVYEQYF
TRBJ1-3 - TRBV28 CASSLWSTGSSGNTIYF
TRBJ2-5 - TRBV25-1 CASSDMRLQETQYF
TRBJ2-1 - TRBV7-3 CASSSAGTYNEQFF
TRBJ2-7 - TRBV5-1 CASSLVAGNYEQYF
TRBJ2-2 - TRBV7-3 CASSLNSAGAGAGELFF
TRBJ2-2 - TRBV30 CAWSVWGTGELFF
TRBJ2-7 TRBD1 TRBV5-1 CASSQPDRGFGEQYF
TRBJ2-5 - TRBV5-6 CASSLGPRVGETQYF
TRBJ2-7 TRBD2 TRBV9 CASSVGRTSGSLDEQYF